This is a list of T cell receptor beta chains from one sample in a study of blood T cell repertoires in COVID-19. Data came from immunoSEQ multiplex PCR; TCRdb stores just in-frame clones and leaves some out. Of about 190,000 clones listed, about 85% are singletons. The sequenced sample consisted of peripheral blood. Every receptor here comes from an elderly man with COVID-19, enrolled during active disease. The CDR3 runs from the conserved cysteine through the conserved F or W. Each record gives: V gene, J gene, CDR3 protein.

TRBV10-2,TRBJ1-2,CASSESRGGPNYGYTF
TRBV10-3,TRBJ1-1,CAIRGNQGGDTEAFF
TRBV3-1/TRBV3-2,TRBJ2-2,CASSQEYGVDPGELFF
TRBV19,TRBJ1-5,CASSPHPAGGQPQHF
TRBV3-1/TRBV3-2,TRBJ2-5,CASSQGTGGGQETQYF
TRBV19,TRBJ2-5,CASSERGTQYF
TRBV6-6,TRBJ2-7,CASRPTGVSYEQYF
TRBV5-6,TRBJ2-7,CASSGGPSGGYEQYF
TRBV5-1,TRBJ2-7,CASSLLRGYEQYF
TRBV5-1,TRBJ1-6,CASSLDRASNSPLHF
TRBV3-1/TRBV3-2,TRBJ1-4,CASSHVSEKLFF
TRBV3-1/TRBV3-2,TRBJ1-2,CASSQDTGGSPHGYTF
TRBV29-1,TRBJ2-1,CSVGGGVGEQFF
TRBV27,TRBJ2-2,CASSYGGELFF
TRBV6-6,TRBJ2-3,CASSYRAGGADTQYF
TRBV19,TRBJ2-7,CASSISVLSYEQYF
TRBV6-5,TRBJ2-5,CASKGQGRPQETQYF
TRBV9,TRBJ2-7,CASSVSGGTYEQYF
TRBV2,TRBJ1-6,CASSDSDWGVSSYNSPLHF
TRBV5-1,TRBJ1-2,CASSFEGDGYTF
TRBV7-2,TRBJ1-1,CASSLRGIGSEAFF
TRBV10-1,TRBJ2-7,CASSEREGYEQYF
TRBV19,TRBJ1-5,CASSIEGGRSNQPQHF
TRBV19,TRBJ2-3,CASRGGSLAASTDTQYF
TRBV2,TRBJ1-1,CASSALGQMNTEAFF
TRBV6-2/TRBV6-3,TRBJ1-1,CASSNRDRGVTEAFF
TRBV6-2/TRBV6-3,TRBJ1-2,CASSYWRGDGYTF
TRBV5-4,TRBJ1-4,CASSLAGTGAEKLFF
TRBV2,TRBJ1-4,CASSFNRGPNEKLFF
TRBV6-5,TRBJ1-1,CASSSGLLLNTEAFF
TRBV6-6,TRBJ1-1,CASSSPGHSNTEAFF
TRBV6-1,TRBJ1-2,CASSETAGMGGYTF
TRBV28,TRBJ1-2,CASRFNRGLYGYTF
TRBV5-1,TRBJ1-6,CASSLDPGNSPLHF
TRBV7-9,TRBJ1-1,CASSPRGEAFF
TRBV2,TRBJ2-3,CASTLLGTGYTDTQYF
TRBV7-3,TRBJ1-2,CASSPSPGVGYGYTF
TRBV9,TRBJ1-3,CASSPNTGQGASGNTIYF
TRBV5-1,TRBJ2-6,CASSLAAGPGANVLTF